This T cell receptor (beta chain) was documented in a study of regulatory T cells in long-lasting Graves disease. There are many counts of this clonotype. CDR1 and CDR2 from the germline V gene are KGHDR and SFDVKD. The CDR3 is 14 amino acids. V was pared by 4 bases and J by 4 bases, with 12 bases between. Time point specified: persistent/refractory GD, antithyroid drugs over 5 years with positive TRAb. Extracted PBMC RNA gave rise to the TCR library. The authors built TCR beta libraries using iRepertoire HTBI primers and Arm-PCR of CDR3 regions. Each CDR3 protein is one row after TCRdb ran MiXCR on the multiplex PCR reads. The sample lists 390,000 or so distinct CDR3 sequences; roughly 24% were seen once.

This receptor was identified in a woman aged 40 to 50 with Graves disease. The V and J genes are TRBV24-1 and TRBJ1-2; D may be TRBD1 (6 bases). The material sequenced was peripheral blood mononuclear cells (PBMCs), taken when the disease was refractory, from a patient treated with antithyroid drugs. The CDR3 here is CATSERGASYGYTF. The CDR3 DNA reads TGTGCCACCAGTGAGCGGGGGGCGAGCTATGGCTACACCTTC.